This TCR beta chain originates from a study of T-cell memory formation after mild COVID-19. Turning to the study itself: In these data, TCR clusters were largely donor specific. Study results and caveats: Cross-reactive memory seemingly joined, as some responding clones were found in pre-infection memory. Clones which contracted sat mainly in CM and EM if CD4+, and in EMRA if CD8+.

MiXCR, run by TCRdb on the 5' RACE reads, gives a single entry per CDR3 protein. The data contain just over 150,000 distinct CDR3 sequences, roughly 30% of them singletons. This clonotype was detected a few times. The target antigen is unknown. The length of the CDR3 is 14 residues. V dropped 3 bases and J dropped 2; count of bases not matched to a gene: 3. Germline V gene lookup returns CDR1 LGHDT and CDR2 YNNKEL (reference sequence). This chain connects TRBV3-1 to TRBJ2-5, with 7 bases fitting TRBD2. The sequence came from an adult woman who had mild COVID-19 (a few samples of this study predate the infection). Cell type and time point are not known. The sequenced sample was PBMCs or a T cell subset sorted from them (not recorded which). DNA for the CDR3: TGTGCCAGCAGCCAGCGAGCGGGACAAGAGACCCAGTACTTC. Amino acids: CASSQRAGQETQYF.